These T cell receptor beta chains were read from a single sample in a study of vaccination and CD4 T cells after COVID-19. One entry per CDR3 protein, called by TCRdb with MiXCR from the PCR reads. Found here are over 15,000 distinct CDR3 sequences, roughly 56% of them singletons; the top ten hold 21%. No antigens are known for them. The sequencing here drew on CD4+ T cells from blood, cultured in vitro, taken about 7 months after SARS-CoV-2 vaccination. The source is a human donor who had recovered from COVID-19. CDR3s include the opening cysteine and the closing phenylalanine or tryptophan. A D gene is named only where the DNA matches it firmly. Expanded clones are given a class, and other clones once, few, many or no size at all.

>TRBV2|TRBD1|.|TRBJ1-6
CASSAETGPHSPLHF
TGTGCCAGCAGTGCGGAGACAGGGCCGCACTCACCCCTCCACTTT
>TRBV29-1|TRBD2|.|TRBJ2-7
CSVVPGGSEQYF
TGCAGCGTTGTACCGGGAGGTTCCGAGCAGTACTTC
>TRBV20-1|TRBD1|.|TRBJ1-1
CSAIVPRGSNTEAFF
TGCAGTGCTATAGTCCCCAGGGGGTCGAACACTGAAGCTTTCTTT
>TRBV5-1|.|.|TRBJ1-6
CASRSVDGFFNSPLHF
TGCGCCAGCAGGTCCGTTGACGGATTCTTTAATTCACCCCTCCACTTT
>TRBV24-1|TRBD1|once|TRBJ2-2
CATSGVLGTGGAEGELFF
TGTGCCACCAGTGGGGTCCTTGGGACAGGGGGCGCCGAGGGGGAGCTGTTTTTT
>TRBV7-3|TRBD2|few|TRBJ2-1
CASSLLGLAYNEQFF
TGTGCCAGCAGCTTACTGGGACTAGCCTACAATGAGCAGTTCTTC
>TRBV7-2|TRBD2|few|TRBJ2-2
CASSSQAGANTGELFF
TGTGCCAGCAGCTCCCAGGCGGGGGCGAACACCGGGGAGCTGTTTTTT
>TRBV11-3|TRBD1|.|TRBJ2-7
CASRRRGTGENEQYF
TGTGCCAGCAGGCGTAGGGGGACAGGGGAAAACGAGCAGTACTTC
>TRBV27|.|.|TRBJ1-6
CASSLYSRGTYNSPLHF
TGTGCCAGCAGTTTATATTCCAGGGGTACCTATAATTCACCCCTCCACTTT
>TRBV5-4|.|.|TRBJ2-3
CASGRAAPSSTDTQYF
TGTGCCAGTGGACGGGCCGCTCCCTCTAGCACAGATACGCAGTATTTT
>TRBV7-2|TRBD2|.|TRBJ2-3
CASSSGTSGATDTQYF
TGTGCCAGCAGCTCGGGGACTAGCGGGGCTACAGATACGCAGTATTTT
>TRBV7-8|TRBD2|.|TRBJ2-3
CASSLGWTSGSLGSGTQYF
TGTGCCAGCAGCTTAGGGTGGACTAGCGGGAGTTTGGGGTCGGGTACGCAGTATTTT
>TRBV2|.|.|TRBJ2-3
CASSEVGSTQYF
TGTGCCAGCAGTGAGGTCGGATCTACGCAGTATTTT
>TRBV12-3/TRBV12-4|.|.|TRBJ1-6
CASTWGDTDSPLHF
TGTGCCAGCACCTGGGGGGACACGGATTCACCCCTCCACTTT
>TRBV24-1|TRBD2|few|TRBJ2-5
CATSDPVQGAGTSGQETQYF
TGTGCCACCAGTGACCCTGTACAGGGGGCCGGGACTAGCGGACAAGAGACCCAGTACTTC
>TRBV20-1|TRBD2|.|TRBJ2-1
CSARGGTSGRGQFF
TGCAGTGCCAGGGGGGGGACTAGCGGGAGAGGGCAGTTCTTC
>TRBV7-2|.|few|TRBJ2-5
CASSSDPSGETQYF
TGTGCCAGCAGCTCTGATCCCTCGGGGGAGACCCAGTACTTC
>TRBV27|.|.|TRBJ2-5
CASSLIGTPGSETQYF
TGTGCCAGCAGTTTAATTGGGACTCCGGGTTCAGAGACCCAGTACTTC
>TRBV2|.|.|TRBJ2-1
CASSVGWEQFF
TGTGCCAGCAGTGTAGGGTGGGAGCAGTTCTTC
>TRBV2|.|.|TRBJ1-1
CASSGGRPNTEAFF
TGTGCCAGCAGCGGGGGACGGCCGAACACTGAAGCTTTCTTT
>TRBV10-3|TRBD1|medium-sized|TRBJ1-1
CAISATTGLNTEAFF
TGTGCCATCAGTGCGACGACAGGGTTGAACACTGAAGCTTTCTTT
>TRBV20-1|.|.|TRBJ2-3
CSARTSSTDTQYF
TGCAGTGCAAGAACATCTAGCACAGATACGCAGTATTTT
>TRBV19|.|.|TRBJ2-5
CASSKRQFQETQYF
TGTGCCAGTAGTAAGAGACAGTTCCAAGAGACCCAGTACTTC
>TRBV20-1|TRBD2|.|TRBJ2-5
CSARGLAVRQETQYF
TGCAGTGCTAGAGGACTAGCGGTTCGCCAAGAGACCCAGTACTTC
>TRBV6-1|TRBD1|.|TRBJ1-1
CASSERLTGQGARNTEAFF
TGTGCCAGCAGTGAAAGGTTGACGGGACAGGGGGCGAGGAACACTGAAGCTTTCTTT
>TRBV6-5|.|.|TRBJ1-1
CASSYRPNTEAFF
TGTGCCAGCAGTTACCGACCAAACACTGAAGCTTTCTTT
>TRBV19|TRBD1|.|TRBJ2-1
CASRRDRGREEQFF
TGTGCCAGTCGTAGGGACAGGGGAAGGGAAGAGCAGTTCTTC
>TRBV7-6|.|.|TRBJ2-7
CASSQITGQAYEQYF
TGTGCCAGCAGCCAAATTACGGGACAAGCCTACGAGCAGTACTTC
>TRBV7-8|.|.|TRBJ1-5
CASSRINGAGQPQHF
TGTGCCAGCAGCCGTATTAATGGGGCGGGCCAGCCCCAGCATTTT
>TRBV4-2|TRBD1|few|TRBJ2-7
CASSQMGTGGSYEQYF
TGTGCCAGCAGCCAAATGGGGACAGGGGGGTCCTACGAGCAGTACTTC
>TRBV20-1|TRBD2|.|TRBJ2-3
CSAVLAGAADTQYF
TGCAGTGCAGTACTAGCGGGAGCGGCAGATACGCAGTATTTT
>TRBV6-5|TRBD1|few|TRBJ2-1
CASSSTGGTQFF
TGTGCCAGCAGTTCCACAGGGGGCACTCAGTTCTTC
>TRBV27|.|.|TRBJ1-1
CASKPERTLSPFF
TGTGCCAGCAAACCGGAGCGGACACTCTCACCTTTCTTT
>TRBV7-8|.|.|TRBJ2-3
CASSPGTEGTQYF
TGTGCCAGCAGCCCTGGGACTGAGGGTACGCAGTATTTT
>TRBV7-2|.|few|TRBJ2-1
CASSTGMTYNEQFF
TGTGCCAGCAGCACAGGGATGACCTACAATGAGCAGTTCTTC
>TRBV5-1|.|medium-sized|TRBJ2-5
CASSLYIVQETQYF
TGCGCCAGCAGCTTGTATATAGTACAAGAGACCCAGTACTTC
>TRBV20-1|.|.|TRBJ2-2
CSANRGSTGELFF
TGCAGTGCTAACAGAGGAAGTACCGGGGAGCTGTTTTTT
>TRBV15|TRBD2|few|TRBJ2-7
CATSRNLAGDEQYF
TGTGCCACCAGCAGAAATCTAGCGGGAGACGAGCAGTACTTC
>TRBV6-2/TRBV6-3|TRBD1|.|TRBJ1-5
CASSIGGTGGNQPQHF
TGTGCCAGCAGTATTGGTGGGACAGGGGGCAATCAGCCCCAGCATTTT
>TRBV9|.|medium-sized|TRBJ2-1
CASSVGYNEQFF
TGTGCCAGCAGCGTAGGCTACAATGAGCAGTTCTTC
>TRBV5-8|.|few|TRBJ1-1
CASSLPTVRGTEAFF
TGTGCCAGCAGCTTGCCGACAGTCCGAGGGACTGAAGCTTTCTTT
>TRBV24-1|TRBD2|.|TRBJ2-1
CATSDSGGYNEQFF
TGTGCCACCAGTGACTCGGGAGGATACAATGAGCAGTTCTTC